A selection of T cell receptor beta chains follows, all from one sample in a study of brain metastases from non-small cell lung cancer. Sequenced by immunoSEQ multiplex PCR; TCRdb stores in-frame clones only, minus some. The sample lists 2,500 or so clones, roughly 88% seen once, with 6.3% in the top ten. The source material was primary lung tumor tissue. The origin of the receptors is a donor aged 40 or older with non-small cell lung cancer. Both conserved end residues are trimmed from each CDR3. Fields, in order: J gene, V gene, CDR3 protein.

j_call: TRBJ1-2; v_call: TRBV30; cdr3_aa: AWRPGIGYT
j_call: TRBJ1-5; v_call: TRBV18; cdr3_aa: ASSPPGQSNQPQH
j_call: TRBJ2-7; v_call: TRBV29-1; cdr3_aa: SVLTVSYEQY
j_call: TRBJ2-1; v_call: TRBV19; cdr3_aa: ASSEQGSYNEQF
j_call: TRBJ2-7; v_call: TRBV6-2/TRBV6-3; cdr3_aa: ASSSQGYEQY
j_call: TRBJ2-5; v_call: TRBV6-1; cdr3_aa: ASSERVGGDLGTQY
j_call: TRBJ2-2; v_call: TRBV5-1; cdr3_aa: ASLRGGLLNTGELF
j_call: TRBJ1-1; v_call: TRBV7-6; cdr3_aa: ASSLEAGGNTEAF
j_call: TRBJ1-5; v_call: TRBV6-5; cdr3_aa: ASRKNSNQPQH
j_call: TRBJ2-2; v_call: TRBV4-2; cdr3_aa: ASSQASRVTGELF